This T cell receptor beta chain appears in the sequencing data of a study of a mutant IDH1 vaccine in newly diagnosed glioma. About the research overall: It was radiotherapy, temozolomide, or both that patients received previously, with most receiving both.

TCRdb's table, derived via immunoSEQ multiplex PCR, lists solely in-frame clones and lacks some. The table includes over 30,000 clones, roughly 89% detected once. The sample's time point: week 47, end of study. In every dose of vaccine, 300 ug of mutant IDH1 20-mer peptide was given alongside topical imiquimod. Turning to this clone: Its antigen remains unknown.

V gave up 6 bases and J gave up 7 bases, with 15 bases separating them. Germline CDR1 is MNHEY and CDR2 is SVGAGI. The CDR3 extends over 13 amino acids. The genes are TRBV6-5 and TRBJ1-1; D may be TRBD1 (6 bases). Specimen: PBMCs, collected from a glioma patient whose treatment included an IDH1 peptide vaccine. The TCR sequence derives from a woman aged 30 to 39 with glioma. The CDR3 is CASSPFQGSEAFF. The CDR3 coding sequence is TGTGCCAGCAGCCCTTTTCAGGGGAGTGAAGCTTTCTTT.